This T cell receptor beta chain was captured by sequencing in a study of blood T cell repertoires in COVID-19. This clone was seen a handful of times. There are 13 residues in the CDR3. Trimming left V 5 bases short and J 2 bases short, with 9 bases between. Germline V CDR1 and CDR2: SGHRS, YFSETQ. Sequencing used immunoSEQ multiplex PCR; TCRdb keeps in-frame clones, though not all of them. The data contain 90,000 to 130,000 clones, approximately 78% of them seen just once; the ten biggest clones take up 6.5% to 10%. The clonotype comes from a man in his 70s with acute or convalescent COVID-19. The sequenced sample consisted of peripheral blood. The chain uses TRBV5-1 and TRBJ2-3, with D unclear. CDR3 DNA sequence: TGCGCCAGCAGGGGCCAAGACACAGATACGCAGTATTTT. Protein product: CASRGQDTDTQYF.